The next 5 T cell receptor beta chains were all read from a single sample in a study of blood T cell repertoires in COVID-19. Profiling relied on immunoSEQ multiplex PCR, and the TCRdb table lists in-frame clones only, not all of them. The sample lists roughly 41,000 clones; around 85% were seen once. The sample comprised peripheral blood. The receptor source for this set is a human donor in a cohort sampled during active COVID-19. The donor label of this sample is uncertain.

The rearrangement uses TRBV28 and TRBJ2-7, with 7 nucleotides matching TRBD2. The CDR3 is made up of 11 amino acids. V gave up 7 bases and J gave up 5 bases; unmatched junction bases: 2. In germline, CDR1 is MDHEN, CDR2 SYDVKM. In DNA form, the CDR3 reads TGTGCCAGCAAGCGGGGAGACGAGCAGTACTTC. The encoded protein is CASKRGDEQYF.

The CDR3 DNA reads as TGTGCCAGCAGTCCCCAAGGGGTTCTGGGGCAGTACTTC. Protein sequence: CASSPQGVLGQYF. This chain links TRBV25-1 with TRBJ2-7, with D possibly being TRBD1 (5 bases). The CDR3 loop spans 13 amino acids. Trimming pared 5 bases from V and 9 bases from J, leaving 17 bases between. Germline CDR1 MGHDK, CDR2 SYGVNS.

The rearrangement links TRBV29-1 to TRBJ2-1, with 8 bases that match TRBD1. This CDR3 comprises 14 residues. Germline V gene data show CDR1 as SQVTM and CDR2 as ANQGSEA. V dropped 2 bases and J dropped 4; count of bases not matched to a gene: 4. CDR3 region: CSVEQQGGYNEQFF. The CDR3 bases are TGCAGCGTTGAACAACAGGGGGGTTACAATGAGCAGTTCTTC.

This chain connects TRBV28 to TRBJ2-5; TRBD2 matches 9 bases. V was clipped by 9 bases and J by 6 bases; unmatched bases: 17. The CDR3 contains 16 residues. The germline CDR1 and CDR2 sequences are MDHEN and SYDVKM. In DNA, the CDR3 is TGTGCCAGTATTTTGGGCGGGGGGGCCCTCACAAAGACCCAGTACTTC. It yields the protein CASILGGGALTKTQYF. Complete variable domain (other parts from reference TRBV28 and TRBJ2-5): DVKVTQSSRYLVKRTGEKVFLECVQDMDHENMFWYRQDPGLGLRLIYFSYDVKMKEKGDIPEGYSVSREKKERFSLILESASTNQTSMYLCASILGGGALTKTQYFGPGTRLLVL.

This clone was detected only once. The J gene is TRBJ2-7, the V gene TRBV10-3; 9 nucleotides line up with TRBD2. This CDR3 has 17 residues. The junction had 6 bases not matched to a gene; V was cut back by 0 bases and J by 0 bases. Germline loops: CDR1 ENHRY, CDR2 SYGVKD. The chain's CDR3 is CAISESLAGASSYEQYF. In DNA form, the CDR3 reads TGTGCCATCAGTGAGTCGTTAGCGGGGGCCAGCTCCTACGAGCAGTACTTC.